One sample yielded the 6 T cell receptor beta chains listed below, sequenced in a study of blood T cell repertoires in COVID-19. Repertoires were generated with immunoSEQ multiplex PCR, while TCRdb's copy carries only in-frame clones and drops some. The sample consists of 200,000 to 300,000 clones, 88% of them appearing once. Sequencing input: peripheral blood. Receptors were obtained from a man in his fifties or sixties who had recovered from COVID-19.

The chain employs TRBV18 and TRBJ1-1, with no clear D. V lost 6 bases to trimming and J lost 1 base, with 12 bases between them. The CDR3 is 14 residues long. Germline values: CDR1 KGHSH, CDR2 LQKENI. The CDR3, as DNA: TGTGCCAGCTCCGGGAGGTCGGGGAACACTGAAGCTTTCTTT. This codes for CASSGRSGNTEAFF.

A word on this clone: Sequence at one end of the junction differs from germline and may be a read error. This sequence joins TRBV18 and TRBJ1-4; the D gene is possibly TRBD1 (6 bases). The germline CDR1 and CDR2 sequences are KGHSH and LQKENI. This CDR3 contains 14 residues. The CDR3 nucleotides are TGTGCCACCTCAAGGGTACAGGGCGTTGAAAAACTGTTTTTT. Protein: CATSRVQGVEKLFF.

The V and J genes are TRBV5-1 and TRBJ2-7; TRBD2 matches at 7 bases. The CDR3 is 13 residues long. Losses at the gene ends were 2 bases for V and 13 bases for J; bases not matched to a gene: 12. Germline values: CDR1 SGHRS, CDR2 YFSETQ. CDR3 sequence (DNA): TGCGCCAGCAGCTTATGGACGGGGGGTCTCGCCTACTTC. This gives the protein CASSLWTGGLAYF.

The chain recombines TRBV6-5 with TRBJ2-5, with 8 bases lining up with TRBD1. Germline-derived CDR1 and CDR2 are MNHEY and SVGAGI. The V segment lost 6 bases and the J segment 2 bases; nucleotides outside the gene matches: 5. This CDR3 region has 14 residues. CDR3 DNA sequence: TGTGCCAGCAGCCCGAACAGGGGGCAAGAGACCCAGTACTTC. It translates to CASSPNRGQETQYF.

This chain joins TRBV29-1 and TRBJ2-7, with 9 nucleotides matching TRBD1. V lost 7 bases, J lost 6 bases, and 7 bases stayed unmatched. The CDR3 loop spans 12 amino acids. The germline CDR1 and CDR2 sequences are SQVTM and ANQGSEA. The CDR3, as DNA: TGCAGCGCCGGGACAGGGTATGGCGAGCAGTACTTC. Amino acid sequence: CSAGTGYGEQYF.

V gene TRBV28 combines with J gene TRBJ2-7; 7 positions match TRBD2. In germline, CDR1 is MDHEN, CDR2 SYDVKM. V dropped 8 bases and J dropped 4; count of bases not matched to a gene: 5. This CDR3 is built from 12 residues. DNA for the CDR3: TGTGCCAGCCGGGGGGTCTCGTACGAGCAGTACTTC. Translating it yields CASRGVSYEQYF.